The rows below give T cell receptor beta chains drawn from one sample of a study of OX40 agonist ivuxolimab in advanced cancers. Profiling relied on immunoSEQ multiplex PCR, and the TCRdb table lists in-frame clones only, not all of them. Counted here are 75,000 to 100,000 clones, 84% occurring once; the ten biggest clones make up 5.8%. Specimen: CD4+ or CD8+ T cells sorted from blood, collected in a trial of the OX40 agonist ivuxolimab. The receptor source for this set is an adult with an advanced solid tumor such as melanoma, head and neck, liver or kidney cancer. CDR3s include the opening cysteine and the closing phenylalanine or tryptophan. Clone size is given for some rows only: seen once, a few or many times, or a class if the clone is expanded.

size | V | CDR3
- | TRBV25-1 | CASSAKGRLSPLHF
- | TRBV6-4 | CASSWTDRGGDNEQFF
- | TRBV5-3 | CARSLVGVRGPFYEQYF
- | TRBV29-1 | CSVDLRLAGGEQYF
- | TRBV6-6 | CASKGGVNTEAFF
- | TRBV4-1 | CASSQAPGQSYEQYF
few | TRBV6-1 | CASSEDWVVDTQYF
- | TRBV11-2 | CASSFAPDRGNTIYF
- | TRBV13 | CASSLDRGTHGYTF
- | TRBV2 | CASSELTEDSPLHF
- | TRBV5-6 | CASSLEGPAGTIYF
- | TRBV7-9 | CASSLGALAGVYNEQFF
once | TRBV7-2 | CASSLTGDYGYTF
- | TRBV7-2 | CASSLAGPMNTEAFF
- | TRBV5-1 | CASSPDSYNQPQHF
- | TRBV7-2 | CASSLGKLAGRAYEQYF